Listed here are 27 T cell receptor beta chains from one sample, sequenced in a study of identical twins. TCRdb re-called the 5' RACE reads through MiXCR, storing one row per CDR3 protein. The profile covers 550,000 to 700,000 distinct CDR3 sequences, with 21% appearing a single time and over 4% taken by the ten largest. These same records also appear under a second study, on T cells expressing NK-cell markers.

The sequenced material came from PBMCs. The receptors originated from a woman between 18 and 29 years old in good health.

V gene TRBV29-1 combines with J gene TRBJ1-1; D is unclear. The CDR3 runs 10 residues. CDR1 is SQVTM and CDR2 is ANQGSEA in the germline V gene. Trimming pared 6 bases from V and 3 bases from J, leaving 5 bases between. The CDR3 reads CSVRYTEAFF. CDR3 nucleotide sequence: TGCAGCGTACGTTACACTGAAGCTTTCTTT.

V usage is TRBV9 and J usage is TRBJ2-2, with D possibly TRBD1 on 6 matching bases. V dropped 4 bases and J dropped 1 base, with 11 bases sitting between them. The germline gives CDR1 SGDLS, CDR2 YYNGEE. The CDR3 is made up of 15 amino acids. Here the CDR3 DNA reads TGTGCCAGCAGCCCTTCGGACAGGAACACCGGGGAGCTGTTTTTT. It codes for CASSPSDRNTGELFF.

The chain recombines TRBV4-2 with TRBJ2-7, with D hard to call. Deletions cut 2 bases from V and 2 bases from J, with 16 bases between. The CDR3 sequence is 16 residues long. CDR1 is LGHNA and CDR2 is YNFKEQ in the germline V gene. The chain's CDR3 is CASSQSSSQMPYEQYF. The DNA for the CDR3 is TGTGCCAGCAGCCAAAGCAGTTCTCAGATGCCCTACGAGCAGTACTTC.

This clonotype was picked up many times. The chain recombines TRBV5-1 with TRBJ2-7, with 8 bases matching TRBD1. This CDR3 comprises 12 residues. V lost 3 bases and J lost 8; bases outside the gene matches: 4. Germline V gives CDR1 SGHRS, CDR2 YFSETQ. The CDR3 region is CASSWDRSKQYF. In DNA, the CDR3 is TGCGCCAGCAGCTGGGACAGGTCAAAGCAGTACTTC.

This clonotype was counted only a few times. One end of the junction varies from germline; a read error may be responsible. The V gene is TRBV19, the J gene TRBJ1-5; D remains unclear. The CDR3 totals 16 residues. CDR1 LNHDA and CDR2 SQIVND come from the germline V gene (reference sequence). CDR3 amino acids: CASSAAGGVGNPPQHF. The CDR3 nucleotides read TGTGCCAGCAGCGCGGCCGGTGGGGTGGGGAATCCGCCCCAGCATTTT.

This chain links TRBV10-3 with TRBJ2-1; 7 bases agree with TRBD2. V trimming: 5 bases; J trimming: 5 bases; junction bases outside the gene matches: 3. The germline gives CDR1 ENHRY, CDR2 SYGVKD. The CDR3 totals 13 residues. The CDR3 coding sequence is TGTGCCATCAGTCCTCTAGCGGACAATGAGCAGTTCTTC. Translated: CAISPLADNEQFF.

This sequence joins TRBV2 and TRBJ1-3; 8 bases align to TRBD1. CDR3 size: 16 residues. Germline V gene lookup returns CDR1 SNHLY and CDR2 FYNNEI. V gave up 6 bases and J gave up 0 bases; unmatched junction bases: 7. CDR3 DNA sequence: TGTGCCAGCAGGAGGGACAGGTCACGCTCTGGAAACACCATATATTTT. This sequence encodes CASRRDRSRSGNTIYF.

This clonotype was recorded many times. The rearrangement joins TRBV5-1 to TRBJ1-5; maybe TRBD1 (6 bases). Trimming removed 3 bases from V and 6 bases from J, with 13 bases in between. Germline V gene sequence: CDR1 SGHRS, CDR2 YFSETQ. The CDR3 is 14 amino acids. CDR3 loop: CASSSSGAGQPQHF. In nucleotides, the CDR3 is TGCGCCAGCAGCTCATCAGGGGCAGGTCAGCCCCAGCATTTT.

This clonotype was found a few times. The rearrangement joins TRBV5-1 to TRBJ1-2; D is possibly TRBD1 (5 bases). In germline, CDR1 is SGHRS, CDR2 YFSETQ. The ends were cut back, 7 bases at V and 2 bases at J, with 12 bases in the middle. The CDR3 consists of 13 residues. For the CDR3, the DNA is TGCGCCAGCGGGGCAGCCCAAAACTATGGCTACACCTTC. It yields the protein CASGAAQNYGYTF.

The CDR3 coding sequence is TGCGCCAGCAGCCAAGGCGGACTAGCGGCATCCTACAATGAGCAGTTCTTC. It specifies CASSQGGLAASYNEQFF. The genes are TRBV4-3 and TRBJ2-1, with TRBD2 matching over 10 bases. Losses at the gene ends were 1 base for V and 1 base for J; bases not matched to a gene: 4. The CDR3 extends over 17 amino acids. The germline gives CDR1 LGHNA, CDR2 YSLEER.

This sequence joins TRBV5-1 and TRBJ2-1; 8 positions agree with TRBD1. The junction had 10 bases not matched to a gene; V was cut back by 2 bases and J by 15 bases. This CDR3 comprises 13 residues. Germline values: CDR1 SGHRS, CDR2 YFSETQ. CDR3: CASSFVQGARRFF. The CDR3 bases are TGCGCCAGCAGCTTCGTCCAGGGGGCGAGGAGGTTCTTC.

The chain couples TRBV10-1 to TRBJ2-1; TRBD2 aligns across 10 bases. The CDR3 consists of 15 residues. Per the germline V gene, CDR1 is WNHNN and CDR2 is SYGVQD (reference sequence). With 2 bases clipped from V and 6 bases from J, the junction kept 4 bases outside the gene matches. The CDR3 protein is CASSEASGRGNEQFF. CDR3 DNA sequence: TGCGCCAGCAGTGAGGCTAGCGGGAGAGGCAATGAGCAGTTCTTC.

This chain uses TRBV20-1 with TRBJ2-2; 8 bases match TRBD1. Germline CDR1 DFQATT, CDR2 SNEGSKA (reference sequence). J lost 7 bases, V lost 5 bases, and 6 bases had no gene match. The CDR3 consists of 13 residues. CDR3: CSAFQGADGELFF. CDR3 coding DNA: TGCAGTGCTTTCCAGGGGGCGGACGGGGAGCTGTTTTTT.

Only a few counts were recorded for this clonotype. The V call is TRBV29-1, the J call TRBJ2-2, with unresolved D. This CDR3 comprises 15 residues. Germline CDR1 and CDR2: SQVTM and ANQGSEA. The V end lost 4 bases, the J end lost 6 bases, and 18 bases lay between the germline ends. The CDR3 protein is CSVAPRTQQAGELFF. The CDR3 DNA reads as TGCAGCGTTGCACCCCGCACCCAGCAAGCCGGGGAGCTGTTTTTT.

This clonotype was picked up a small number of times. The rearrangement joins TRBV7-9 to TRBJ1-1, with 8 bases identical to TRBD1. From germline, CDR1 is SEHNR and CDR2 FQNEAQ (reference sequence). The CDR3 runs 15 residues. Losses at the gene ends were 5 bases for V and 4 bases for J; bases not matched to a gene: 9. CDR3 sequence: CASSANRGSSTEAFF. As DNA, the CDR3 is TGTGCCAGCAGCGCCAACAGGGGGTCGAGCACTGAAGCTTTCTTT. Supplemented by reference TRBV7-9 and TRBJ1-1, the full variable domain reads DTGVSQNPRHKITKRGQNVTFRCDPISEHNRLYWYRQTLGQGPEFLTYFQNEAQLEKSRLLSDRFSAERPKGSFSTLEIQRTEQGDSAMYLCASSANRGSSTEAFFGQGTRLTVV.

CDR3 sequence: CSVEEVGNTEAFF. CDR3 sequence (DNA): TGCAGCGTTGAAGAGGTGGGGAACACTGAAGCTTTCTTT. The chain couples TRBV29-1 to TRBJ1-1; the D is unclear. This CDR3 is 13 amino acids long. Germline lookup yields CDR1 SQVTM and CDR2 ANQGSEA. V lost 0 bases to trimming and J lost 1 base, with 6 bases between them.

The rearrangement uses TRBV4-1 and TRBJ2-4; perhaps TRBD1 as D (6 bases). V lost 1 base to trimming and J lost 16 bases, with 17 bases between them. Looked up from germline, CDR1 is MGHRA and CDR2 is YSYEKL. The CDR3 loop spans 13 amino acids. The CDR3 sequence: CASSQGSSGVPYF. The DNA for the CDR3 is TGCGCCAGCAGCCAAGGCTCCTCAGGGGTTCCTTACTTC.

This rearrangement joins TRBV6-5 to TRBJ2-7; maybe TRBD1 (6 bases). This CDR3 is built from 11 residues. The V and J ends lost 11 bases and 8 bases respectively, with 16 bases between them. CDR1 is MNHEY and CDR2 is SVGAGI in the germline V gene. In DNA, the CDR3 is TGTGCCGGGGGCACAGGGTTGCAGCAGTACTTC. Encoded protein: CAGGTGLQQYF.

CDR3 protein: CASSLRGDFYNEQFF. The DNA of the CDR3 is TGCGCCAGCAGCTTGAGGGGAGATTTCTACAATGAGCAGTTCTTC. The genes are TRBV5-1 and TRBJ2-1; D is tentatively TRBD1 or TRBD2 (5 bases each). The V and J ends lost 1 base and 3 bases respectively, with 11 bases between them. Germline V gene lookup returns CDR1 SGHRS and CDR2 YFSETQ. The CDR3 contains 15 residues.

This clonotype was observed a few times. V is TRBV11-1 and J is TRBJ2-4, with a tentative D call TRBD1 (6 bases). Germline loops: CDR1 SGHAT, CDR2 FQDESV (reference sequence). This CDR3 contains 20 residues. Trimming took off 1 base at V and 0 bases at J, with 22 bases between the two ends. CDR3 nucleotides: TGTGCCAGCAGCTTAGGAACAGGGCGGCTTCAGGGGACAGCCAAAAACATTCAGTACTTC. It encodes CASSLGTGRLQGTAKNIQYF. Together with reference TRBV11-1 and TRBJ2-4, the CDR3 gives the full variable domain: EAEVAQSPRYKITEKSQAVAFWCDPISGHATLYWYRQILGQGPELLVQFQDESVVDDSQLPKDRFSAERLKGVDSTLKIQPAELGDSAMYLCASSLGTGRLQGTAKNIQYFGAGTRLSVL.

This clonotype has ten or more counts. V usage is TRBV12-3 or TRBV12-4 and J usage is TRBJ2-7; D is unclear. The CDR3 sequence is 12 residues long. Trimming stripped 7 bases from V and 4 bases from J, with 11 bases between. The CDR3 protein is CASTLGSYEQYF. In DNA form, the CDR3 reads TGTGCCAGCACCCTTGGGTCGTACGAGCAGTACTTC.

This clonotype was seen a handful of times. V usage is TRBV5-1 and J usage is TRBJ2-5, with D possibly matching TRBD1 (5 bases). V was pared by 4 bases and J by 9 bases, with 10 bases between. The CDR3 contains 11 residues. CDR1 and CDR2 from the germline V gene are SGHRS and YFSETQ. In DNA, the CDR3 is TGCGCCAGCAGCCAGGGTTTATCCCAGTACTTC. It specifies CASSQGLSQYF.

This clonotype was recorded a few times. This chain connects TRBV5-6 to TRBJ2-1; D may be TRBD2 (6 bases). Germline-derived CDR1 and CDR2 are SGHDT and YYEEEE. The V end was cut by 2 bases, the J end by 4 bases, with 19 bases between. CDR3 length: 17 residues. The CDR3 DNA follows: TGTGCCAGCAGCTTCCTAGGGCGGGACCCAGCTTACAATGAGCAGTTCTTC. The encoded protein is CASSFLGRDPAYNEQFF.

Ten or more counts support this clonotype. The chain joins TRBV12-3 or TRBV12-4 to TRBJ2-7; D gene uncertain. This CDR3 comprises 14 residues. V gave up 1 base and J gave up 1 base, with 8 bases separating them. In DNA form, the CDR3 reads TGTGCCAGCAGTTTAGGTCCCACTTCCTACGAGCAGTACTTC. This translates into CASSLGPTSYEQYF.

This clonotype was seen a few times. This sequence joins TRBV7-8 and TRBJ2-1; TRBD2 might be the D (6 bases). Germline V gives CDR1 SGHVS, CDR2 FQNEAQ. The V and J ends lost 5 bases and 0 bases respectively, with 14 bases between them. This CDR3 is built from 16 residues. The CDR3 bases are TGTGCCAGCAGCGCCTCCCTAGCGAGCTCCTACAATGAGCAGTTCTTC. Protein: CASSASLASSYNEQFF.

This clonotype was found a few times. The gene calls are TRBV12-3 or TRBV12-4 and TRBJ2-1; D tentatively reads TRBD1 or TRBD2 (7 bases each). V was cut by 3 bases and J by 12 bases, with 18 bases left in between. CDR3 length: 14 residues. CDR3 in amino acids: CASSFRGEGYPQFF. The CDR3 DNA is TGTGCCAGCAGTTTCAGGGGGGAGGGCTATCCGCAGTTCTTC.

This chain connects TRBV20-1 to TRBJ2-3; D gene ambiguous. The CDR3 length is 11 residues. Trimming removed 0 bases from V and 6 bases from J, with 4 bases in between. CDR1 is DFQATT and CDR2 is SNEGSKA in the germline V gene (reference sequence). CDR3 residues: CSARDGDTQYF. CDR3 in DNA: TGCAGTGCTAGAGATGGGGATACGCAGTATTTT.